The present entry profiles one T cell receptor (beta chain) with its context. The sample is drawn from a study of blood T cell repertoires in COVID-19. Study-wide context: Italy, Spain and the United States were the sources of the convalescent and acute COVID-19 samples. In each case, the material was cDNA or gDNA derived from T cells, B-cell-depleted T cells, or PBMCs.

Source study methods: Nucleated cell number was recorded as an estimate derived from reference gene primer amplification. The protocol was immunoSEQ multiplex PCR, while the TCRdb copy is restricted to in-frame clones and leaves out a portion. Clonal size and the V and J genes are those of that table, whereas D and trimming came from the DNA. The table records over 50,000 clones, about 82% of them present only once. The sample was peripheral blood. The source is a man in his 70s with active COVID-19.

In DNA form, the CDR3 reads TGTGCCACCAGTGAAGGACAGCTAGCCAAAAACATTCAGTACTTC. This sequence encodes CATSEGQLAKNIQYF. The genes are TRBV24-1 and TRBJ2-4; D perhaps matches TRBD1 (6 bases). Trimming cost V 4 bases and J 0 bases, with 9 bases left between them. The CDR3 totals 15 residues. The germline gives CDR1 KGHDR, CDR2 SFDVKD.